These T cell receptor beta chains were read from a single sample in a study of shared clonotypes between healthy human individuals. Using immunoSEQ multiplex PCR, the repertoire was profiled, and TCRdb retains in-frame clones only, with some absent. Among some 680,000 clones listed, more than 70% were seen once. Sequenced material: memory CD4+ T cells sorted from blood. These receptors originate from a woman in her 30s in good health. Each CDR3 is given with its conserved first and last residue. A D gene is named only where the DNA matches it firmly. Clone sizes are given selectively: once, few, many, or a class where the clone is expanded.

TRBJ1-2 | TRBD1 | - | TRBV27 | TGTGCCAGCAGTTCAACCGGGACAGGGATCTATGGCTACACCTTC | CASSSTGTGIYGYTF
TRBJ2-5 | - | - | TRBV19 | TGTGCCAGTAGCCCGGCTCGACAGAAAGAGACCCAGTACTTC | CASSPARQKETQYF
TRBJ2-7 | - | - | TRBV7-9 | TGTGCCAGCAGCTCCAGCTCGGGGTCCTTCGAGCAGTACTTC | CASSSSSGSFEQYF
TRBJ2-1 | TRBD2 | - | TRBV10-2 | TGCGCCAGCAGTGACGGGACTAGCTTCAATGAGCAGTTCTTC | CASSDGTSFNEQFF
TRBJ1-2 | - | - | TRBV5-1 | TGCGCCAGCAGCTTGGCGGGCAGTCTTAATGGTGGCTACACCTTC | CASSLAGSLNGGYTF
TRBJ1-5 | - | - | TRBV28 | TGTGCCAGCAGCCCCGGGGTTTATCAGCCCCAGCATTTT | CASSPGVYQPQHF
TRBJ2-7 | TRBD2 | once | TRBV2 | TGTGCCAGCAGTCAGGGACTAGCGGTGTCCTACGAGCAGTACTTC | CASSQGLAVSYEQYF
TRBJ2-5 | - | - | TRBV5-6 | TGTGCCAGCAGCTTGGGGGCTGTAGTTGAGACCCAGTACTTC | CASSLGAVVETQYF
TRBJ2-7 | - | few | TRBV4-1 | TGCGCCAGCAGCCATGCACGCGGCCTCCTCGGGAGAGGCGGGATAGATTCCTACGAGCAGTACTTC | CASSHARGLLGRGGIDSYEQYF
TRBJ2-2 | TRBD1 | - | TRBV25-1 | TGTGCCAGCAGTGAGCATACGACAGGGTCCGGGGAGCTGTTTTTT | CASSEHTTGSGELFF
TRBJ2-7 | TRBD2 | - | TRBV28 | TGTGCCAGCAGCGATCCGGGACTAGTCAACGAGCAGTACTTC | CASSDPGLVNEQYF
TRBJ2-1 | - | - | TRBV7-9 | TGTGCCAGCACCTCTCAGGGTGGCCTCTCCTACAATGAGCAGTTCTTC | CASTSQGGLSYNEQFF
TRBJ2-3 | TRBD2 | - | TRBV28 | TGTGCCAGCGGCGGGAGTAGCACGCAGTATTTT | CASGGSSTQYF
TRBJ2-1 | TRBD1 | - | TRBV28 | TGTGCCACCCTAAATGCACCCGGGACAGGGGTCGGGGAGCAGTTCTTC | CATLNAPGTGVGEQFF
TRBJ2-7 | - | - | TRBV6-5 | TGTGCCACCCAGGGAGGACCTTACGAGCAGTACTTC | CATQGGPYEQYF
TRBJ1-4 | TRBD1 | - | TRBV7-9 | TGTGCCAGCAGCCCAGGACAGGGTTTGGATGAAAAACTGTTTTTT | CASSPGQGLDEKLFF
TRBJ2-4 | - | - | TRBV14 | TGTGCCAGCAGCCAAGATTTCGAGCAGACTACCAAAAACATTCAGTACTTC | CASSQDFEQTTKNIQYF
TRBJ2-3 | - | once | TRBV28 | TGTGCCAGCAGTTCCCCCTCGGGGGGCGTAGATACGCAGTATTTT | CASSSPSGGVDTQYF
TRBJ2-1 | TRBD2 | once | TRBV9 | TGTGCCAGCAGCGATCCCCGGGAGGTCAATGAGCAGTTCTTC | CASSDPREVNEQFF
TRBJ1-2 | - | - | TRBV28 | TGTGCCAGCAGTTTAGAGTGGGGGACCTCCAGGGGTGGCTACACCTTC | CASSLEWGTSRGGYTF
TRBJ2-2 | - | - | TRBV5-1 | TGCGCCAGCAGCTCCTCCGGGACACTGAACACCGGGGAGCTGTTTTTT | CASSSSGTLNTGELFF
TRBJ2-7 | - | few | TRBV7-2 | TGTGCCAGCAGCTTGTATACTGGCTCCTACGAGCAGTACTTC | CASSLYTGSYEQYF
TRBJ2-5 | TRBD2 | - | TRBV2 | TGTGCCAGCAGACGACCCCTAGCGGGAGGACAAGAGACCCAGTACTTC | CASRRPLAGGQETQYF
TRBJ1-1 | - | - | TRBV29-1 | TGCAGCGTTGAAGAAACGCAGAACACTGAAGCTTTCTTT | CSVEETQNTEAFF
TRBJ2-2 | - | - | TRBV5-1 | TGCGCCAGCAGCCCACGGACAGCGAACACCGGGGAGCTGTTTTTT | CASSPRTANTGELFF